The 19 T cell receptor beta chains listed next were all sequenced from one sample in a study of identical twins. TCRdb used MiXCR to reprocess the 5' RACE reads, holding one entry per CDR3 protein. The top ten clones hold 0.5% to 0.65% of a sample with about 460,000 distinct CDR3 sequences, approximately 15% of them seen once. The sample was also reused in another study, on yellow fever vaccine responses in identical twins.

The sequenced sample was CD4+ T cells sorted from blood. The receptors stem from a woman under 30 in good health.

This chain uses TRBV7-2 with TRBJ2-7; D gene uncertain. The ends were cut back, 1 base at V and 6 bases at J, with 4 bases in the middle. Per the germline V gene, CDR1 is SGHTA and CDR2 is FQGNSA. The CDR3 totals 11 residues. CDR3 residues: CASSLVVEQYF. CDR3 DNA: TGTGCCAGCAGCTTAGTAGTCGAGCAGTACTTC.

There are many counts of this clonotype. V gene TRBV6-5 combines with J gene TRBJ1-1, with unresolved D. This CDR3 contains 15 residues. V gave up 2 bases and J gave up 3 bases, with 13 bases separating them. The V gene's germline CDR1 is MNHEY and CDR2 SVGAGI. The CDR3 region is CASSYQRLGDTEAFF. The CDR3 DNA is TGTGCCAGCAGTTACCAGCGCCTTGGGGACACTGAAGCTTTCTTT.

This clonotype was picked up one time. The chain employs TRBV7-6 and TRBJ2-5; 7 bases match TRBD2. Germline V CDR1 and CDR2: SGHVS, FNYEAQ. This CDR3 contains 15 residues. Trimming took 0 bases from V and 9 from J; bases not matched to a gene: 10. The CDR3 bases are TGTGCCAGCAGCTTAGCCCTGCCCCCTGCGGGGGCCCAGTACTTC. Encoded protein: CASSLALPPAGAQYF.

Only a few counts were recorded for this clonotype. The chain combines TRBV27 with TRBJ2-1, with 9 bases matching TRBD1. The V and J ends lost 1 base and 12 bases, in that order; junction bases with no gene match: 16. The CDR3 is made up of 17 amino acids. From germline, CDR1 is MNHEY and CDR2 SMNVEV (reference sequence). The chain's CDR3 is CASSLYQGQGTGKLQFF. The CDR3 DNA reads TGTGCCAGCAGTTTATATCAAGGACAGGGGACGGGTAAATTGCAGTTCTTC.

V gene TRBV7-2 combines with J gene TRBJ2-5, with 7 nucleotides matching TRBD1. The CDR3 is 16 residues long. Unmatched junction bases numbered 10, after V lost 5 bases and J lost 1 base. Germline CDR1 and CDR2: SGHTA and FQGNSA. CDR3 protein: CASSGPPGQIQETQYF. Here the CDR3 DNA reads TGTGCCAGCAGCGGACCCCCGGGACAGATCCAAGAGACCCAGTACTTC.

This clonotype was seen a few times. Just one base apart from a much larger clone, this may be a read error. The chain couples TRBV28 to TRBJ2-7, with 7 nucleotides matching TRBD1. The CDR3 totals 13 residues. Germline trimming cut 4 bases from V and 3 bases from J; bases unmatched to any gene: 3. The germline V gene encodes CDR1 MDHEN and CDR2 SYDVKM. The CDR3 protein is CASSSTGFYEQYF. In DNA, the CDR3 is TGTGCCAGCAGTTCGACAGGGTTCTACGAGCAGTACTTC.

The chain has TRBV14 and TRBJ2-7; 15 nucleotides agree with TRBD2. The CDR3 loop spans 16 amino acids. Germline CDR1 reads SGHDN; CDR2 reads FVKESK. V lost 4 bases, J lost 9 bases, and 10 bases stayed unmatched. This CDR3 reads CASSRLGLAGGKGQYF. Written as DNA, the CDR3 is TGTGCCAGCAGCCGTCTGGGACTAGCGGGAGGAAAGGGGCAGTACTTC.

The V and J genes are TRBV5-1 and TRBJ2-5; D possibly corresponds to TRBD1 (5 bases). The CDR3 length is 16 residues. The germline CDR1 and CDR2 sequences are SGHRS and YFSETQ. V lost 6 bases, J lost 1 base, and 19 bases lay in between. The chain's CDR3 is CASNFWAGAAQETQYF. In nucleotides, the CDR3 is TGCGCCAGCAATTTCTGGGCTGGGGCAGCCCAAGAGACCCAGTACTTC.

The chain couples TRBV6-1 to TRBJ2-2, with D possibly matching TRBD2 (6 bases). CDR3 length: 14 amino acids. Germline V lookup: CDR1 MNHNS, CDR2 SASEGT. Trimming took off 6 bases at V and 6 bases at J, with 14 bases between the two ends. The DNA for the CDR3 is TGTGCCAGCAGCCAAATGCGGGGTGCCGGGGAGCTGTTTTTT. Translation gives CASSQMRGAGELFF.

This rearrangement joins TRBV30 to TRBJ2-7, with TRBD1 as a possible D gene (6 bases). In germline, CDR1 is GTSNPN, CDR2 SVGIG (reference sequence). This CDR3 comprises 12 residues. V was pared by 5 bases and J by 0 bases, with 8 bases between. The CDR3 protein is CAWGGTSYEQYF. The CDR3 DNA sequence: TGTGCCTGGGGGGGCACCTCCTACGAGCAGTACTTC.

The chain carries TRBV19 and TRBJ2-1; maybe TRBD2 (5 bases). V lost 9 bases and J 0 bases, leaving 12 bases between the germline ends. The CDR3 length is 14 residues. Germline CDR1 and CDR2: LNHDA and SQIVND (reference sequence). CDR3 protein: CASQSRGSYNEQFF. DNA for the CDR3: TGTGCCAGCCAGTCTCGGGGCTCCTACAATGAGCAGTTCTTC.

A few counts support this clonotype. The chain has TRBV4-1 and TRBJ2-1; TRBD1 aligns across 9 bases. After removal of 5 bases from V and 3 bases from J, the junction contained 5 bases not matched to a gene. The germline gives CDR1 MGHRA, CDR2 YSYEKL. CDR3 length equals 15 residues. The CDR3 DNA follows: TGCGCCAGCAGCTACGCGGGACAGGGCTACAATGAGCAGTTCTTC. It yields the protein CASSYAGQGYNEQFF.

The rearrangement links TRBV20-1 to TRBJ2-5; 10 nucleotides agree with TRBD2. The germline V gene encodes CDR1 DFQATT and CDR2 SNEGSKA (reference sequence). V gave up 4 bases and J gave up 4 bases; unmatched junction bases: 9. The CDR3 extends over 15 amino acids. In DNA, the CDR3 is TGCAGTGCTACGACGGCTAGCGGGAGTGGAGAGACCCAGTACTTC. Translating it yields CSATTASGSGETQYF.

There are a few counts of this clonotype. V is TRBV7-9 and J is TRBJ2-7; 10 bases align to TRBD1. Trimming at V came to 4 bases and at J to 3 bases, leaving 3 bases not matched to a gene. The CDR3 spans 14 residues. Germline V lookup: CDR1 SEHNR, CDR2 FQNEAQ (reference sequence). The CDR3 bases are TGTGCCAGCAGCTGGGGGGACAGGGGCTACGAGCAGTACTTC. Translation: CASSWGDRGYEQYF.

V usage is TRBV6-4 and J usage is TRBJ2-3, with D possibly TRBD1 on 5 matching bases. Germline-derived CDR1 and CDR2 are MRHNA and SNTAGT. CDR3 length: 17 residues. Trimming cost V 2 bases and J 1 base, with 16 bases left between them. CDR3 in DNA: TGTGCCAGCAGTGACCCCATCAGGGTTCTTGGCACAGATACGCAGTATTTT. It translates to CASSDPIRVLGTDTQYF.

The chain uses TRBV20-1 and TRBJ1-6, with TRBD1 matching over 10 bases. This CDR3 has 16 residues. Trimming removed 0 bases from V and 5 bases from J; junction bases left unmatched: 4. Per germline, CDR1 DFQATT and CDR2 SNEGSKA (reference sequence). CDR3 region: CSARDPGTGDNSPLHF. Here the CDR3 DNA reads TGCAGTGCTAGAGATCCGGGGACAGGGGATAATTCACCCCTCCACTTT.

The sample holds a few counts of this clonotype. The chain is built from TRBV20-1 and TRBJ1-3; 9 nucleotides match TRBD1. Germline V gene lookup returns CDR1 DFQATT and CDR2 SNEGSKA (reference sequence). The CDR3 has 13 residues. V lost 5 bases to trimming and J lost 4 bases; unmatched junction nucleotides: 3. CDR3 coding DNA: TGCAGTGCTCCGGACAGGGGAGGAAACACCATATATTTT. It yields the protein CSAPDRGGNTIYF.

The chain recombines TRBV20-1 with TRBJ2-7; TRBD2 is a possible D gene (5 bases). V dropped 6 bases and J dropped 7 bases, with 19 bases sitting between them. The CDR3 has 13 amino acids. CDR1 is DFQATT, CDR2 SNEGSKA, per germline (reference sequence). CDR3 nucleotides: TGCAGTGCCACGAGGACTTCCCCCGGAGAGCAGTACTTC. Its translation is CSATRTSPGEQYF.

This clonotype occurred a few times. The CDR3 DNA is TGTGCCAGCAGCGTGACAGGGGCCGGGGAGCTGTTTTTT. It encodes CASSVTGAGELFF. The rearrangement uses TRBV7-9 and TRBJ2-2; 8 bases agree with TRBD1. Germline CDR1 reads SEHNR; CDR2 reads FQNEAQ (reference sequence). The CDR3 loop spans 13 amino acids. The V and J ends lost 5 bases and 6 bases, in that order; junction bases with no gene match: 2.